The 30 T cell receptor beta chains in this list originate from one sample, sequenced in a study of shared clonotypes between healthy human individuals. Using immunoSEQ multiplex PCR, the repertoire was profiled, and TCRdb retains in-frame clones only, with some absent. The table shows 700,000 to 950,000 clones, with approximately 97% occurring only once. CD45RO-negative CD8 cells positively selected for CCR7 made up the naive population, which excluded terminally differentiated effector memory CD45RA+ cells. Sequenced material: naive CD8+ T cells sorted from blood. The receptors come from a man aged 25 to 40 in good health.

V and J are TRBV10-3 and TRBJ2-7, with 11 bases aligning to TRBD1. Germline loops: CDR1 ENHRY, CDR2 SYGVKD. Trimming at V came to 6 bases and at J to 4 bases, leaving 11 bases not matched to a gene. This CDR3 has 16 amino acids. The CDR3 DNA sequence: TGTGCCATCAGCAGCGGGACAGGGGGACCACCTTACGAGCAGTACTTC. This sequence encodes CAISSGTGGPPYEQYF.

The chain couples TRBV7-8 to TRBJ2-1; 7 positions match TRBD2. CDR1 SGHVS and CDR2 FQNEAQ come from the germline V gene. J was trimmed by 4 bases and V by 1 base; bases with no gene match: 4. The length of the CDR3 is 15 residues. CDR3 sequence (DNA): TGTGCCAGCAGCTTAGAGGGTAGCGGGTACAATGAGCAGTTCTTC. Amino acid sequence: CASSLEGSGYNEQFF.

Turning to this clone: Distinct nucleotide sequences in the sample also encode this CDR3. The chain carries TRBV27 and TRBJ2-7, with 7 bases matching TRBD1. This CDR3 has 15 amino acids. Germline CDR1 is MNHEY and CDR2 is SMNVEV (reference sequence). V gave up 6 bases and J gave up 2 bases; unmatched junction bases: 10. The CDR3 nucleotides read TGTGCCAGCAGCTTAAGAGGGGGCCCAACCTACGAGCAGTACTTC. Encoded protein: CASSLRGGPTYEQYF.

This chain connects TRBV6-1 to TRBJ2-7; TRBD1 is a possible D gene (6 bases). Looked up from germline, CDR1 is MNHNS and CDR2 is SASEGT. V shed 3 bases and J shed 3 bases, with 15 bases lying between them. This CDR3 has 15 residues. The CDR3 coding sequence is TGTGCCAGCAGTGATTACTCGGGACAAGTCTACGAGCAGTACTTC. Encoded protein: CASSDYSGQVYEQYF.

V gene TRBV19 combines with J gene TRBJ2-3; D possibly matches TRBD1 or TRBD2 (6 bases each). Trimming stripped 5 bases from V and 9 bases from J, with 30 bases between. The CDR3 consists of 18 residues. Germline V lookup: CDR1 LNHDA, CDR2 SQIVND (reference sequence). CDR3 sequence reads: CASSLGGTLVSGVETQYF. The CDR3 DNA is TGTGCCAGTAGTCTAGGCGGGACACTCGTATCTGGGGTAGAGACGCAGTATTTT.

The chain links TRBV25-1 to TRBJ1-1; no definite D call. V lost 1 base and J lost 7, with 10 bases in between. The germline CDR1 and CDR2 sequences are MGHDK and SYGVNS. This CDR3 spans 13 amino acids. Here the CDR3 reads CASSELVTDEAFF. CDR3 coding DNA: TGTGCCAGCAGTGAATTAGTGACGGATGAAGCTTTCTTT.

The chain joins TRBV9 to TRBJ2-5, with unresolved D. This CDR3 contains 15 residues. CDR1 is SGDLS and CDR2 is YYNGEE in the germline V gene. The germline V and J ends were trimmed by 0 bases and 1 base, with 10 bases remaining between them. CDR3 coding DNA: TGTGCCAGCAGCGTAGGAGAACTCTCCCAAGAGACCCAGTACTTC. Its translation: CASSVGELSQETQYF.

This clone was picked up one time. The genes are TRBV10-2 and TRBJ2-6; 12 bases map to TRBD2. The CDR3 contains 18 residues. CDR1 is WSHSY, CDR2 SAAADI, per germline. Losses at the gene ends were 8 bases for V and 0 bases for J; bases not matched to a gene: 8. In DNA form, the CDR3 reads TGCGCCAGCGGACCCAGACTAGCGGGGGCCTCTGGGGCCAACGTCCTGACTTTC. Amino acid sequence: CASGPRLAGASGANVLTF.

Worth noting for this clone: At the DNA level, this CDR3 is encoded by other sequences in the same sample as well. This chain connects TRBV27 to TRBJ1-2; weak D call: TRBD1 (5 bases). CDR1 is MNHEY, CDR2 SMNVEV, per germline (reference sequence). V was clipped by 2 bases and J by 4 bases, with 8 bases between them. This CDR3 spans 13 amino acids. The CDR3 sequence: CASSLGGGYGYTF. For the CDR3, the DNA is TGTGCCAGCAGTTTAGGGGGTGGCTATGGCTACACCTTC.

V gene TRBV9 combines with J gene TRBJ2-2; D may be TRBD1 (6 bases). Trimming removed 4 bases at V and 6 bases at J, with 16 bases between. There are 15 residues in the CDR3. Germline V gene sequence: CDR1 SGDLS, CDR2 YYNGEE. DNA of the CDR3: TGTGCCAGCAGCCCCAGTGGGGGCGCGTCCGGGGAGCTGTTTTTT. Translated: CASSPSGGASGELFF. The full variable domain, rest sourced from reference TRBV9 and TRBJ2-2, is DSGVTQTPKHLITATGQRVTLRCSPRSGDLSVYWYQQSLDQGLQFLIQYYNGEERAKGNILERFSAQQFPDLHSELNLSSLELGDSALYFCASSPSGGASGELFFGEGSRLTVL.

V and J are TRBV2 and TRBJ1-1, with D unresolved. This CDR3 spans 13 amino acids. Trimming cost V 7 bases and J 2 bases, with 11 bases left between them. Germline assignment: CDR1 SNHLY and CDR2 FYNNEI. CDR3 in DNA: TGTGCCAGCAAAGGACTCCTAAACACTGAAGCTTTCTTT. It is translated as CASKGLLNTEAFF.

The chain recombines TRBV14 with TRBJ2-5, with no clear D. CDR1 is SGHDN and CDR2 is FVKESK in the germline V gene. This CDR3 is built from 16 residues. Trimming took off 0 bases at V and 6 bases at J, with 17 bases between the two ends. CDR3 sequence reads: CASSQDPRPDRQTQYF. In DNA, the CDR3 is TGTGCCAGCAGCCAAGATCCAAGACCGGACCGTCAGACCCAGTACTTC.

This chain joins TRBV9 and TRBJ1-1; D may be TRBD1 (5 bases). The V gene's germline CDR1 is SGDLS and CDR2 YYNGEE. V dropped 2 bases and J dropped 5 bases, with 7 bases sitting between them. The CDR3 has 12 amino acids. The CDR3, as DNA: TGTGCCAGCAGCGTGACAGAAACTGAAGCTTTCTTT. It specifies CASSVTETEAFF. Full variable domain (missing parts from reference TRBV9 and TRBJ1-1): DSGVTQTPKHLITATGQRVTLRCSPRSGDLSVYWYQQSLDQGLQFLIQYYNGEERAKGNILERFSAQQFPDLHSELNLSSLELGDSALYFCASSVTETEAFFGQGTRLTVV.

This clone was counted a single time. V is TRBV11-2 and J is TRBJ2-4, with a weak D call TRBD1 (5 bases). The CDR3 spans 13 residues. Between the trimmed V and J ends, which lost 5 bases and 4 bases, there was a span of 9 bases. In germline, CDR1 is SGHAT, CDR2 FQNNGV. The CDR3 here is CASSTGPKNIQYF. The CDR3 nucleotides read TGTGCCAGCAGCACAGGACCAAAAAACATTCAGTACTTC.

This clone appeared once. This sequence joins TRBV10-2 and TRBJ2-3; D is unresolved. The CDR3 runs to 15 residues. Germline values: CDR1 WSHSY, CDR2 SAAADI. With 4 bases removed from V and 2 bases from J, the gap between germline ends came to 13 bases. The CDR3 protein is CASSGGWAPTDTQYF. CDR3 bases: TGCGCCAGCAGTGGCGGCTGGGCCCCCACAGATACGCAGTATTTT.

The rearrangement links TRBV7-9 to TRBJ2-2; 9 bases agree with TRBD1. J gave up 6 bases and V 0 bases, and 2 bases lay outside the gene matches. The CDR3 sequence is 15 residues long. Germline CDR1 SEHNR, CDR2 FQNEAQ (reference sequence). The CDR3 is CASSLARTGAGELFF. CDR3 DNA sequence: TGTGCCAGCAGCTTAGCGAGGACAGGGGCCGGGGAGCTGTTTTTT.

Written as DNA, the CDR3 is TGTGCCAGCAGCTTAGCCTCAGGGAGGACCTACGAGCAGTACTTC. It yields the protein CASSLASGRTYEQYF. The chain carries TRBV7-9 and TRBJ2-7; TRBD2 is a possible D gene (6 bases). The CDR3 totals 15 residues. V was clipped by 0 bases and J by 2 bases, with 11 bases between them. Germline V gene data show CDR1 as SEHNR and CDR2 as FQNEAQ (reference sequence).

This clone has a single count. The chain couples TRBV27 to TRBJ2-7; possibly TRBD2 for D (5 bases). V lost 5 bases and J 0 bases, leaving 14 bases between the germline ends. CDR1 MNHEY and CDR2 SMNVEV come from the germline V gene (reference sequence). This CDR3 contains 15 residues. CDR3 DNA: TGTGCCAGCAGTCCCCACGGGGTGGGCTCCTACGAGCAGTACTTC. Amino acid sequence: CASSPHGVGSYEQYF.

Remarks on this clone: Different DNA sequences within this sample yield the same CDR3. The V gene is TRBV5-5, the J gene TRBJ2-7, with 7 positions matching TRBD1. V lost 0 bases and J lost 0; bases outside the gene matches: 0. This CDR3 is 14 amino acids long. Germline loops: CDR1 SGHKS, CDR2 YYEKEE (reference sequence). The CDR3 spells CASSLGQGSYEQYF. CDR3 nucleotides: TGTGCCAGCAGCTTGGGACAGGGCTCCTACGAGCAGTACTTC.

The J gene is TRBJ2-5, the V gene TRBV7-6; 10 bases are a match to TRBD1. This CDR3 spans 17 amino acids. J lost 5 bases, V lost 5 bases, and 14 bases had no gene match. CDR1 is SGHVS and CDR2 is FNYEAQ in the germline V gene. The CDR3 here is CASSAGWDRGFTETQYF. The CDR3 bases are TGTGCCAGCAGCGCTGGTTGGGACAGGGGTTTTACCGAGACCCAGTACTTC.

Here the CDR3 DNA reads TGTGCCAGCAGTTGGGGACAGTCGGGACTAGATACGCAGTATTTT. This sequence encodes CASSWGQSGLDTQYF. The V gene is TRBV13, the J gene TRBJ2-3; D is possibly TRBD1 (7 bases). Germline CDR1 reads PRHDT; CDR2 reads FYEKMQ (reference sequence). Trimming removed 6 bases at V and 5 bases at J, with 18 bases between. The CDR3 is 15 amino acids. Together with reference TRBV13 and TRBJ2-3, the CDR3 gives the full variable domain: AAGVIQSPRHLIKEKRETATLKCYPIPRHDTVYWYQQGPGQDPQFLISFYEKMQSDKGSIPDRFSAQQFSDYHSELNMSSLELGDSALYFCASSWGQSGLDTQYFGPGTRLTVL.

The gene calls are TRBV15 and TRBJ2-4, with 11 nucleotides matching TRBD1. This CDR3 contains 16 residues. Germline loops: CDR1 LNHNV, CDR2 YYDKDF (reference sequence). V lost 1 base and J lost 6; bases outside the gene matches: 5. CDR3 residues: CATSRAGQGAGNIQYF. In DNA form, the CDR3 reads TGTGCCACCAGCAGAGCCGGACAGGGGGCAGGAAACATTCAGTACTTC. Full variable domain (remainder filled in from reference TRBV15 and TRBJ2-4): DAMVIQNPRYQVTQFGKPVTLSCSQTLNHNVMYWYQQKSSQAPKLLFHYYDKDFNNEADTPDNFQSRRPNTSFCFLDIRSPGLGDTAMYLCATSRAGQGAGNIQYFGAGTRLSVL.

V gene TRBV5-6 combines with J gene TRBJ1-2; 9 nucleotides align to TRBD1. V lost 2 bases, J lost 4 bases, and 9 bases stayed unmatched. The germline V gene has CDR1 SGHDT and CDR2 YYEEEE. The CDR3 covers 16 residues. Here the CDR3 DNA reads TGTGCCAGCAGCTTCCTACAGGGGGCTATGGGCTATGGCTACACCTTC. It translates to CASSFLQGAMGYGYTF.

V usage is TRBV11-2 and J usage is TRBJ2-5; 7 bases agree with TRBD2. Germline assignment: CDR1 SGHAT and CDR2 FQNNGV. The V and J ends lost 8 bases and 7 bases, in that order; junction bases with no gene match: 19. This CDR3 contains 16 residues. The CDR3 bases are TGTGCCAGCTATCATAGCGGGCTTTCCGGTCCGGGGACCCAGTACTTC. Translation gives CASYHSGLSGPGTQYF.

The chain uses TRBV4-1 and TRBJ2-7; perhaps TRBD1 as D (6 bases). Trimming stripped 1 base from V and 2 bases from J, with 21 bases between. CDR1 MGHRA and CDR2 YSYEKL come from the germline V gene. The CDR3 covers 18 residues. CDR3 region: CASSQGQGSRDPTYEQYF. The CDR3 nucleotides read TGCGCCAGCAGCCAAGGTCAGGGGTCTAGGGACCCTACCTACGAGCAGTACTTC.

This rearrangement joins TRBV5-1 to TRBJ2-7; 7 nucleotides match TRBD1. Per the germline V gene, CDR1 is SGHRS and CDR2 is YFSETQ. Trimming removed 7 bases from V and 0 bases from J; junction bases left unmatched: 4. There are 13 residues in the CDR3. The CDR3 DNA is TGCGCCAGCCAGACAGGGCCCTCCTACGAGCAGTACTTC. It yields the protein CASQTGPSYEQYF.

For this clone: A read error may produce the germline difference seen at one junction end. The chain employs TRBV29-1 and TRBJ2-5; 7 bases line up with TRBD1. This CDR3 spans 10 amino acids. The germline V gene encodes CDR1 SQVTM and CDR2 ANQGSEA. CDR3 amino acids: CGTAKETQYF. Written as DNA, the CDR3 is TGTGGGACAGCTAAAGAGACCCAGTACTTC.

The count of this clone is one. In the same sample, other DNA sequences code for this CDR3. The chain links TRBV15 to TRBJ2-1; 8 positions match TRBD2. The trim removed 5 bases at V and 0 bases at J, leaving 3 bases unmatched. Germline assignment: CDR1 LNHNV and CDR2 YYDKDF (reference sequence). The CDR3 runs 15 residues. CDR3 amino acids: CATSSSGSSYNEQFF. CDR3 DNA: TGTGCCACCAGCTCAAGCGGGAGCTCCTACAATGAGCAGTTCTTC. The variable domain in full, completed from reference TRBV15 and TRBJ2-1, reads DAMVIQNPRYQVTQFGKPVTLSCSQTLNHNVMYWYQQKSSQAPKLLFHYYDKDFNNEADTPDNFQSRRPNTSFCFLDIRSPGLGDTAMYLCATSSSGSSYNEQFFGPGTRLTVL.

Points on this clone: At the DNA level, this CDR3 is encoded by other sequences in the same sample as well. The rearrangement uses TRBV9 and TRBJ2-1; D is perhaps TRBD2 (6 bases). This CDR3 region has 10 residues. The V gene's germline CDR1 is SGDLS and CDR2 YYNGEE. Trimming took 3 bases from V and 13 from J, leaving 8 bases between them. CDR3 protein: CASSGTKQFF. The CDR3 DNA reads TGTGCCAGCAGCGGGACTAAACAGTTCTTC.

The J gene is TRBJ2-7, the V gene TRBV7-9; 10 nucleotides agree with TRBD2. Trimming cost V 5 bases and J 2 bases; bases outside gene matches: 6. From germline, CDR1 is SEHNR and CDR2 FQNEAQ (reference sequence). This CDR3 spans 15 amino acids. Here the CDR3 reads CASSTLAGDPYEQYF. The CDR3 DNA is TGTGCCAGCAGCACCCTAGCGGGAGATCCCTACGAGCAGTACTTC.